One sample yielded the 6 T cell receptor beta chains listed below, sequenced in a study of T cell changes during pregnancy in multiple sclerosis. The assay was immunoSEQ multiplex PCR, and TCRdb's table has in-frame clones only and misses some. Of about 41,000 clones in the sample, 90% were seen once. The sample was CD8+ T cells from peripheral blood mononuclear cells, taken in the third trimester of pregnancy. These receptor sequences come from a female donor with multiple sclerosis, enrolled in a pregnancy study.

The chain is built from TRBV2 and TRBJ1-4; TRBD1 might be the D (5 bases). Trimming pared 0 bases from V and 4 bases from J, leaving 12 bases between. Germline V lookup: CDR1 SNHLY, CDR2 FYNNEI. The CDR3 length is 16 residues. The CDR3 spells CASSEAIKGLNEKLFF. The DNA of the CDR3 is TGTGCCAGCAGTGAAGCGATCAAGGGGCTTAATGAAAAACTGTTTTTT.

The chain employs TRBV6-1 and TRBJ2-3; TRBD2 aligns across 12 bases. Losses at the gene ends were 5 bases for V and 4 bases for J; bases not matched to a gene: 4. Germline loops: CDR1 MNHNS, CDR2 SASEGT. CDR3 length: 15 amino acids. The CDR3 region has the DNA TGTGCCAGCAGTAAGACTAGCGGGGGCGCAGATACGCAGTATTTT. Protein product: CASSKTSGGADTQYF.

The chain joins TRBV27 to TRBJ2-1; D is perhaps TRBD2 (5 bases). V was shortened by 2 bases and J by 7 bases, with 9 bases between the two germline ends. The CDR3 loop spans 13 amino acids. Germline CDR1 reads MNHEY; CDR2 reads SMNVEV (reference sequence). For the CDR3, the DNA is TGTGCCAGCAGTTTAACCCTAGCTAATGAGCAGTTCTTC. Its protein product is CASSLTLANEQFF.

The count of this clone is one. The junction differs from germline at one of its ends, possibly a read error. The rearrangement joins TRBV27 to TRBJ2-7, with D tentatively TRBD2 (6 bases). The CDR3 extends over 16 amino acids. Per the germline V gene, CDR1 is MNHEY and CDR2 is SMNVEV (reference sequence). Written as DNA, the CDR3 is TGTGCCAGCAGTCCAAGCTGGGGGGAGTCCTCCCACGAGCAGTACTTC. Amino acids: CASSPSWGESSHEQYF.

This clone was seen a single time. The chain links TRBV27 to TRBJ1-5, with D possibly being TRBD1 (6 bases). Trimming removed 1 base at V and 4 bases at J, with 8 bases between. The CDR3 consists of 14 residues. CDR1 is MNHEY and CDR2 is SMNVEV in the germline V gene (reference sequence). The CDR3 is CASSLLGGNQPQHF. CDR3 DNA sequence: TGTGCCAGCAGTTTATTAGGGGGAAATCAGCCCCAGCATTTT.

The chain has TRBV19 and TRBJ2-6, with 9 bases fitting TRBD1. The CDR3 loop spans 21 amino acids. CDR1 is LNHDA and CDR2 is SQIVND in the germline V gene (reference sequence). The V and J ends lost 8 bases and 1 base, in that order; junction bases with no gene match: 21. The CDR3 DNA sequence: TGTGCCAGTGGGTCCCGGGACAGGGTTATGTGGGTCTTTTCTGGGGCCAACGTCCTGACTTTC. This encodes CASGSRDRVMWVFSGANVLTF.